This T cell receptor (beta chain) was obtained from a study of shared clonotypes between healthy human individuals. Assay: immunoSEQ multiplex PCR; the TCRdb copy retains only in-frame clones and omits some. The table includes more than 2,000,000 clones, roughly 93% detected once. About this clone itself: Other nucleotide sequences in the sample specify the same CDR3.

The sample taken for sequencing was naive CD4+ T cells from PBMCs. The subset was: CD45RA+ positively selected. The clonotype comes from a man aged 18 to 29 in good health. Some clones in this sample may be carry-over from other donors' samples.

CDR3 in DNA: TGTGCCAGCAGTCCAGACAGCTCTGGAAACACCATATATTTT. Translation: CASSPDSSGNTIYF. The chain employs TRBV28 and TRBJ1-3, with D maybe TRBD1 (5 bases). The CDR3 runs to 14 residues. Trimming removed 5 bases at V and 0 bases at J, with 8 bases between. Germline CDR1 MDHEN, CDR2 SYDVKM.